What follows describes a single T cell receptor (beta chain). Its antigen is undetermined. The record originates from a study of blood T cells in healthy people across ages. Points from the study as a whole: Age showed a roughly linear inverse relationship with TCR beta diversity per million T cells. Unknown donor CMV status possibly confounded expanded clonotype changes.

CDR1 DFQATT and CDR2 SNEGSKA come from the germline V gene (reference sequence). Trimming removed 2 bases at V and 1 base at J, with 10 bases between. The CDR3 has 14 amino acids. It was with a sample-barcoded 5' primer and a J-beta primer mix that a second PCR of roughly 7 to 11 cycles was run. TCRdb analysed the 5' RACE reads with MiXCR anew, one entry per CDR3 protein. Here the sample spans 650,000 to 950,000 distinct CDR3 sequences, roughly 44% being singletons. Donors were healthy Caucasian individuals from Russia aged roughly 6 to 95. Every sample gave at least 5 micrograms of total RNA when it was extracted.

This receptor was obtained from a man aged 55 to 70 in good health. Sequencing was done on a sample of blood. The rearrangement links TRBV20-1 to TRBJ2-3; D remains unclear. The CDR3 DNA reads TGCAGTGCTAGAACATCTTTACGCACAGATACGCAGTATTTT. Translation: CSARTSLRTDTQYF.